This T cell receptor (beta chain) was captured in a study of OX40 agonist ivuxolimab in advanced cancers. As for the study more broadly: Ivuxolimab, which targeted the costimulatory receptor OX40 (CD134), was an agonistic, fully human IgG2 monoclonal antibody. Intravenous ivuxolimab was administered to patients every 2 weeks at six dose levels: 0.01, 0.1, 0.3, 1.5, 3 and 10 mg/kg. Of the approximately 54 patients in dose escalation, around 20 had hepatocellular carcinoma, some 15 had melanoma, 9 had renal cell carcinoma and 9 had head and neck cancer. In the dose-escalation cohort, 65% to 85% of patients were male, and the mean age was 60 years with a range of about 20 to 80. Patients were allowed to have had prior anti-PD-1, anti-PD-L1 or anti-CTLA-4 therapy, and roughly 40% of the dose-escalation patients had previously received checkpoint inhibitors. Three dose-escalation patients achieved partial responses, one with hepatocellular carcinoma and two with cutaneous melanoma. The point of sequencing TCRbeta in the periphery was to test whether ivuxolimab changed TCR sequence diversity and drove clonal T-cell expansion. The paper covers the monotherapy dose-escalation part of the phase I ivuxolimab trial, which included N of about 50 patients.

On this clone: The specificity of this receptor is unknown. No much larger clone exists at a distance of one base, and base qualities are not known.

Genomic DNA was extracted from sorted cells for sequencing of the TCRbeta CDR3 region. The immunoSEQ Assay was used for sequencing of TCRbeta CDR3 regions. Not all clones reach the TCRdb copy of this immuneACCESS table, which keeps in-frame sequences only. Checked studies attribute under half of the gap to unresolved V genes and leave the rest unexplained. The sample table records over 75,000 clones; around 94% of these occur just once. Approximately 2.9% of the sample rests with the top ten. The paper as a whole reports these results and caveats: Which antigens the clonally expanded peripheral T cells were specific for was not determined. In partial responders in the 0.1-3.0 mg/kg groups, normalized peripheral clonal expansion was found to be among the lowest, especially among CD8+ T cells. Low levels of normalized T-cell clonal expansion were also shown by some nonresponding patients. Clonal expansion of both CD4+ and CD8+ blood T cells was observed from baseline to week 6 at doses 0.1 to 3.0 mg/kg. On average, CD8+ T cells showed more expanded clones than CD4+ T cells after ivuxolimab.

The trial excluded patients who had a history of autoimmune disease or were on systemic immunosuppression. In every dose cohort, peripheral blood was drawn for TCR sequencing at baseline, cycle 4 day 1, and cycle 7 day 1. The samples were taken from a phase I, first-in-human, multicenter, open-label dose-escalation trial of ivuxolimab. The trial enrolled adults with locally advanced or metastatic head and neck squamous cell, hepatocellular, melanoma or renal cell carcinoma. Before TCR sequencing, CD4+ T cells and CD8+ T cells were sorted from peripheral blood as separate populations. The CDR3, cysteine through phenylalanine, is 17 amino acids long. Just CDR3 DNA is preserved here, 51 bases in frame from base 1. CDR1 SNHLY and CDR2 FYNNEI are derived from the germline V gene. V is cut back by 8 bases and J by 9 bases, with 17 bases in the junction unmatched.

The chain joins TRBV2 to TRBJ2-1; 12 central nucleotides agree with TRBD2. Sequences were derived from CD4+ or CD8+ T cells sorted from blood, sampled in a trial of the OX40 agonist ivuxolimab. The sequence was obtained from an adult with an advanced solid tumor such as melanoma, head and neck, liver or kidney cancer. CDR3 protein: CASLGQGLAGGWSEQFF. At the DNA level, the sequence is TGTGCCAGCCTTGGACAGGGGCTAGCGGGAGGGTGGAGTGAGCAGTTCTTC.